The sample holds many counts of the clone carrying this TCR beta chain. Its specificity is unknown. Amplification of TCR alpha and beta CDR3 regions from RNA used iRepertoire nested multiplex PCR. One-step reverse transcription and amplification started from about 100-400 ng of tissue mRNA or PBMC total RNA. TCRdb processed the multiplex PCR reads anew with MiXCR; each CDR3 protein has one entry. The sample contains 150,000 to 200,000 distinct CDR3 sequences, around 32% of which appear only once. Germline V CDR1 and CDR2: MNHNS, SASEGT. The J segment lost 13 bases and the V segment lost 8 bases, leaving 7 bases of the junction unmatched. The CDR3 sequence is 11 residues long. The data were taken from a study of glioma-infiltrating T cells. Findings of the study overall: Only very few CDR3 sequences appeared in both tissue and blood. Above-expected tissue-blood divergence occurred in all gliomas, most in low-grade ones.

The rearrangement links TRBV6-1 to TRBJ2-2; TRBD1 matches at 7 bases. The sequence was obtained from a human donor with low-grade glioma or glioblastoma, undergoing nonglioma brain surgery, or in good health (not recorded which). The sequencing input was glioma tissue, nonneoplastic brain tissue, or PBMCs (not recorded which). DNA for the CDR3: TGTGCCAGCGGCCCCCGGGACAGGCTGTTTTTT. This gives the protein CASGPRDRLFF.